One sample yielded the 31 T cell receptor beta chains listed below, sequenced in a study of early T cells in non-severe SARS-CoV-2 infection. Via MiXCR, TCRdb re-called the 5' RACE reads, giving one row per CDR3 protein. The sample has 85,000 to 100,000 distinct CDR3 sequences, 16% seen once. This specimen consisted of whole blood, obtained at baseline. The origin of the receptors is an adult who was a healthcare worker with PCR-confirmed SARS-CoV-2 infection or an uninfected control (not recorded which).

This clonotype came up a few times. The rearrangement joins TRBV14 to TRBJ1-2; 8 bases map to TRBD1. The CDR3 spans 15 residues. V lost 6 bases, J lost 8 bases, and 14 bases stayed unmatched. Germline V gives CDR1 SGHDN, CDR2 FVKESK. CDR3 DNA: TGTGCCAGCAGTACCGACATCCAGGGGGCGCGGGGCTACACCTTC. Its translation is CASSTDIQGARGYTF.

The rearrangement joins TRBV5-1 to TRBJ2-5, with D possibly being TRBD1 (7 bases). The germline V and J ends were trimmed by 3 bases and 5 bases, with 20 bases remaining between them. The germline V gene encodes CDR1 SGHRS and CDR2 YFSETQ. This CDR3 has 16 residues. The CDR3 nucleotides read TGCGCCAGCAGCTCCCAGACAGGGTTTCGGGAGGAGACCCAGTACTTC. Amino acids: CASSSQTGFREETQYF.

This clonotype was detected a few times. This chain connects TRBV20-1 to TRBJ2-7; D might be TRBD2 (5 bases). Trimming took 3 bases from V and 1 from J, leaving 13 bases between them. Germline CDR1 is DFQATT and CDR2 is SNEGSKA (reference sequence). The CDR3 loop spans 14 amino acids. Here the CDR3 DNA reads TGCAGTGCTAGCCCGGCTAGCAGGTCCTACGAGCAGTACTTC. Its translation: CSASPASRSYEQYF.

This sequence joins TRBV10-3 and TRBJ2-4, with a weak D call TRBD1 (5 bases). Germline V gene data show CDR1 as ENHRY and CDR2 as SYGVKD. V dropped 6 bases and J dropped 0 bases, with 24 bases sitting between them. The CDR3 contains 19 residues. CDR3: CAIRLISAGKEIAKNIQYF. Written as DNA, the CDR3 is TGTGCCATCAGGCTGATTTCGGCAGGGAAGGAGATAGCCAAAAACATTCAGTACTTC.

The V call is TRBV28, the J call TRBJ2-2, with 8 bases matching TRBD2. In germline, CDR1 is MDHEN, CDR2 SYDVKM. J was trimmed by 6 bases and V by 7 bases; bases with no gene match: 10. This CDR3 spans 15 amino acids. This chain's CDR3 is CASIQLAGGAGELFF. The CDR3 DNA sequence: TGTGCCAGCATCCAGCTAGCGGGCGGGGCCGGGGAGCTGTTTTTT.

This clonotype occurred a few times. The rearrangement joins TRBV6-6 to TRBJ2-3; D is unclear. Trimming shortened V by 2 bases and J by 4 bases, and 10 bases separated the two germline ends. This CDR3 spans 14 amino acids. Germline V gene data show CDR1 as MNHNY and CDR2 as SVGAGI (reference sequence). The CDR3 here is CASSYLEFSDTQYF. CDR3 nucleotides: TGTGCCAGCAGTTACCTGGAATTTTCAGATACGCAGTATTTT.

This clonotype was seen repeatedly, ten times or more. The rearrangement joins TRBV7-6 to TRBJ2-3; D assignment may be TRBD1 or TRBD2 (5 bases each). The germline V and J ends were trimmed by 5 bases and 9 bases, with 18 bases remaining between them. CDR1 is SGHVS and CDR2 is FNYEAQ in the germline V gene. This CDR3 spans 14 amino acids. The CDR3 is CASSTPSGARTQYF. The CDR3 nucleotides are TGTGCCAGCAGCACGCCCTCCGGGGCCCGGACGCAGTATTTT.

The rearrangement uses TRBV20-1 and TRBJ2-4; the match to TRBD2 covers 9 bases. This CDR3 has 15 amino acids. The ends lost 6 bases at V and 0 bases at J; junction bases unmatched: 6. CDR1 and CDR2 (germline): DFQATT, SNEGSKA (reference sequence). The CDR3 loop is CSARSGGLAKNIQYF. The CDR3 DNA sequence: TGCAGTGCCCGTAGCGGGGGATTAGCCAAAAACATTCAGTACTTC.

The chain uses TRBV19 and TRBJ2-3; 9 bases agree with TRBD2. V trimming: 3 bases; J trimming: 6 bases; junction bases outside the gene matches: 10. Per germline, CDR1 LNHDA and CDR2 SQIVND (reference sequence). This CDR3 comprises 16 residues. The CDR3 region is CASSMFLAGPQDTQYF. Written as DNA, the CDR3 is TGTGCCAGTAGTATGTTCCTAGCGGGACCACAGGATACGCAGTATTTT.

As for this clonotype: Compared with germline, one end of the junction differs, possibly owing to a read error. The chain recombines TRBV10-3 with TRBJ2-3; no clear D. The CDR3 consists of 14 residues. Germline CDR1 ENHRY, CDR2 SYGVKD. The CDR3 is CAVRKADPTDTQYF. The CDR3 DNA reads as TGTGCCGTCAGGAAGGCGGACCCCACAGATACGCAGTATTTT.

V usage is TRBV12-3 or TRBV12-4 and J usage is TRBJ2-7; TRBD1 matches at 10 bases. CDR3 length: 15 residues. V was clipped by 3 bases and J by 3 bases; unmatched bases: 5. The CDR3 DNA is TGTGCCAGCAGTTTGGCGGGACAGGGGAACTACGAGCAGTACTTC. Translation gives CASSLAGQGNYEQYF.

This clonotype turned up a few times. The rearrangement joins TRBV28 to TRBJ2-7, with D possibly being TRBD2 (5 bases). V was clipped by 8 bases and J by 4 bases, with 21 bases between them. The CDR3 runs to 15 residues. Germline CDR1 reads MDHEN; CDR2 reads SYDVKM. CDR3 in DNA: TGTGCCAGCTCCTCGCGGGCTGGCAGGATGTACGAGCAGTACTTC. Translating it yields CASSSRAGRMYEQYF.

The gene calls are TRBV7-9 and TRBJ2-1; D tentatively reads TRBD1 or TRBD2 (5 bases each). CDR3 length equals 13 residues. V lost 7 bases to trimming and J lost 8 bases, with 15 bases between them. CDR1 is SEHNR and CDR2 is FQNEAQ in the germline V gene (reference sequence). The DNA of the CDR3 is TGTGCCAGCATAGGGACCCACTCCCATGAGCAGTTCTTC. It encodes CASIGTHSHEQFF. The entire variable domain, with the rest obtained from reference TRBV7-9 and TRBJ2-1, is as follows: DTGVSQNPRHKITKRGQNVTFRCDPISEHNRLYWYRQTLGQGPEFLTYFQNEAQLEKSRLLSDRFSAERPKGSFSTLEIQRTEQGDSAMYLCASIGTHSHEQFFGPGTRLTVL.

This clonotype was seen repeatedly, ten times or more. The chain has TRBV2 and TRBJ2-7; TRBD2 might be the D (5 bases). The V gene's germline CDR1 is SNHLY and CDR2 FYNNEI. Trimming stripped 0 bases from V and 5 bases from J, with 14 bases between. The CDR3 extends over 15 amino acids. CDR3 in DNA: TGTGCCAGCAGTGAAGCCGACGGGGATTGGGACGAGCAGTACTTC. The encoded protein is CASSEADGDWDEQYF. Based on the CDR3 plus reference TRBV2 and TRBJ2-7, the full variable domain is EPEVTQTPSHQVTQMGQEVILRCVPISNHLYFYWYRQILGQKVEFLVSFYNNEISEKSEIFDDQFSVERPDGSNFTLKIRSTKLEDSAMYFCASSEADGDWDEQYFGPGTRLTVT.

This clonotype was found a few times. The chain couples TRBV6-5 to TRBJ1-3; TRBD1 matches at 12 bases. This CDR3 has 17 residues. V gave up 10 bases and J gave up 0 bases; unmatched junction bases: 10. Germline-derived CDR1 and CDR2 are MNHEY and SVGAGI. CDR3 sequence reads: CATAGTGGFGSGNTIYF. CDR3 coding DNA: TGTGCCACCGCCGGGACAGGGGGCTTCGGCTCTGGAAACACCATATATTTT.

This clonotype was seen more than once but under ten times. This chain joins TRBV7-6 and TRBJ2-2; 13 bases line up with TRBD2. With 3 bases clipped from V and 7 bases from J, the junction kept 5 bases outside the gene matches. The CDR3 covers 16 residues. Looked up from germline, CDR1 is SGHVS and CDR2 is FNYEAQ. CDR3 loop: CASSFGLAGAGGELFF. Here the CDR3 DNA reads TGTGCCAGCAGCTTTGGACTAGCGGGAGCCGGCGGGGAGCTGTTTTTT.

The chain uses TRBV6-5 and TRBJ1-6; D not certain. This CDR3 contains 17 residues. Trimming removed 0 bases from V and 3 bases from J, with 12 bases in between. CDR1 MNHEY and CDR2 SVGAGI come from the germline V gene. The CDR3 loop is CASSYSMGPGYNSPLHF. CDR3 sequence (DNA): TGTGCCAGCAGTTACTCGATGGGCCCAGGCTATAATTCACCCCTCCACTTT.

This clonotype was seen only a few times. CDR3 residues: CASSVAGETQYF. CDR3 coding DNA: TGTGCCAGCAGCGTAGCGGGGGAGACCCAGTACTTC. This chain links TRBV9 with TRBJ2-5, with D possibly matching TRBD2 (5 bases). Germline lookup yields CDR1 SGDLS and CDR2 YYNGEE. The germline V and J ends were trimmed by 0 bases and 5 bases, with 5 bases remaining between them. CDR3 length equals 12 residues.

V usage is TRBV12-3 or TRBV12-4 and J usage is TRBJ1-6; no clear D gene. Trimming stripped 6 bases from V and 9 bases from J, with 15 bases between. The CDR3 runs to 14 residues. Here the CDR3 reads CASSLEGFRSPLHF. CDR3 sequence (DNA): TGTGCCAGCAGCTTGGAGGGATTTCGTTCACCCCTCCACTTT.

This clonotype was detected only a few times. CDR3 protein: CASNAGTSTDTQYF. CDR3 DNA: TGTGCCAGCAATGCGGGTACTAGCACAGATACGCAGTATTTT. This rearrangement joins TRBV28 to TRBJ2-3, with D possibly matching TRBD2 (5 bases). Germline CDR1 and CDR2: MDHEN and SYDVKM. The CDR3 totals 14 residues. Trimming cost V 7 bases and J 0 bases, with 11 bases left between them.

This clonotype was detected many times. This chain's CDR3 is CASSHRGPAFF. CDR3 bases: TGTGCCAGCAGCCATAGAGGACCGGCTTTCTTT. The chain carries TRBV3-1 and TRBJ1-1; D not certain. The CDR3 totals 11 residues. The ends were cut back, 3 bases at V and 11 bases at J, with 10 bases in the middle. The germline V gene has CDR1 LGHDT and CDR2 YNNKEL (reference sequence). Full variable domain (rest looked up from reference TRBV3-1 and TRBJ1-1): DTAVSQTPKYLVTQMGNDKSIKCEQNLGHDTMYWYKQDSKKFLKIMFSYNNKELIINETVPNRFSPKSPDKAHLNLHINSLELGDSAVYFCASSHRGPAFFGQGTRLTVV.

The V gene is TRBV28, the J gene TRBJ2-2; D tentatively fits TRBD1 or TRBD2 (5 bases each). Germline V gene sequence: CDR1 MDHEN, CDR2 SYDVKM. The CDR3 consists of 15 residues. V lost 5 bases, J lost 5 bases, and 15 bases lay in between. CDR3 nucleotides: TGTGCCAGCAGTCGAGCGGACACGCCAACCGGGGAGCTGTTTTTT. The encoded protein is CASSRADTPTGELFF.

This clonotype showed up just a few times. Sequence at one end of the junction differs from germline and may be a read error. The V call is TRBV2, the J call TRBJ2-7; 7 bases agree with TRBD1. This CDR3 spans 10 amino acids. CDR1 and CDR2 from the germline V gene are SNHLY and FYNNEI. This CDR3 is CASSRGQPSF. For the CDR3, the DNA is TGTGCCAGCAGCAGGGGACAGCCAAGCTTC. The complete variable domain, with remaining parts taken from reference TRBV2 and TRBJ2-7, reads EPEVTQTPSHQVTQMGQEVILRCVPISNHLYFYWYRQILGQKVEFLVSFYNNEISEKSEIFDDQFSVERPDGSNFTLKIRSTKLEDSAMYFCASSRGQPSFGPGTRLTVT.

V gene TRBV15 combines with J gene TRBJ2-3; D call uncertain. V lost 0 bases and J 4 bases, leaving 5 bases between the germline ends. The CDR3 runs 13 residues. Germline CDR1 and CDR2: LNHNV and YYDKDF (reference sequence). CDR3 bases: TGTGCCACCAGCAGAGATCTGGCAGATACGCAGTATTTT. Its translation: CATSRDLADTQYF. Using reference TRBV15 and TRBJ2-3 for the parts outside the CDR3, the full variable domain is DAMVIQNPRYQVTQFGKPVTLSCSQTLNHNVMYWYQQKSSQAPKLLFHYYDKDFNNEADTPDNFQSRRPNTSFCFLDIRSPGLGDTAMYLCATSRDLADTQYFGPGTRLTVL.

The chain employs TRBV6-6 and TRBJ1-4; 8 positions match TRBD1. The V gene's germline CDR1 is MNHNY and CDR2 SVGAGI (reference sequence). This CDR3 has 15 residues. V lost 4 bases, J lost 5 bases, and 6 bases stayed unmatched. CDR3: CASSSTGGGNEKLFF. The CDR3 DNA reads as TGTGCCAGCAGTTCCACAGGGGGAGGGAATGAAAAACTGTTTTTT.

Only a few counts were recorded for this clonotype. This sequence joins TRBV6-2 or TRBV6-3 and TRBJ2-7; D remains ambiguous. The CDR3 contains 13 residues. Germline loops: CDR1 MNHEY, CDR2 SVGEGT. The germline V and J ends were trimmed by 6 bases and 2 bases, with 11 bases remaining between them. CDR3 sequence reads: CASRTFSPYEQYF. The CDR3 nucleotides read TGTGCCAGCAGGACGTTTTCCCCCTACGAGCAGTACTTC.

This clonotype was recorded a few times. Here the CDR3 DNA reads TGTGCCAGCAGCCACGGACAGACCGAGCAGTACTTC. Protein sequence: CASSHGQTEQYF. The chain carries TRBV7-2 and TRBJ2-7, with a weak D call TRBD1 (6 bases). V was trimmed by 5 bases and J by 6 bases, leaving 11 bases between them. The CDR3 is made up of 12 amino acids. CDR1 is SGHTA and CDR2 is FQGNSA in the germline V gene. The whole variable domain, remainder taken from reference TRBV7-2 and TRBJ2-7, is GAGVSQSPSNKVTEKGKDVELRCDPISGHTALYWYRQSLGQGLEFLIYFQGNSAPDKSGLPSDRFSAERTGGSVSTLTIQRTQQEDSAVYLCASSHGQTEQYFGPGTRLTVT.

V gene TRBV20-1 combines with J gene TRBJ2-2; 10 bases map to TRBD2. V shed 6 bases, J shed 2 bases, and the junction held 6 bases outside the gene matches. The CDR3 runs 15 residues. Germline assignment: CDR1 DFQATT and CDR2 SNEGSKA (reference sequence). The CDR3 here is CSAKRTSGNTGELFF. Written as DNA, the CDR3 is TGCAGTGCCAAACGGACTAGCGGTAACACCGGGGAGCTGTTTTTT.

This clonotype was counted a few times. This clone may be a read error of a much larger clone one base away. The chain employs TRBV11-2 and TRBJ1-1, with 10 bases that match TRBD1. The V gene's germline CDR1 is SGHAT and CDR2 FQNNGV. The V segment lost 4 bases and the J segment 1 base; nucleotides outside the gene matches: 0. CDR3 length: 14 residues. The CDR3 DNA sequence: TGTGCCAGCAGCTGGGACAGGGGGAACACTGAAGCTTTCTTT. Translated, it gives CASSWDRGNTEAFF. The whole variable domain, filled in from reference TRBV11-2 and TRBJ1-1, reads EAGVAQSPRYKIIEKRQSVAFWCNPISGHATLYWYQQILGQGPKLLIQFQNNGVVDDSQLPKDRFSAERLKGVDSTLKIQPAKLEDSAVYLCASSWDRGNTEAFFGQGTRLTVV.

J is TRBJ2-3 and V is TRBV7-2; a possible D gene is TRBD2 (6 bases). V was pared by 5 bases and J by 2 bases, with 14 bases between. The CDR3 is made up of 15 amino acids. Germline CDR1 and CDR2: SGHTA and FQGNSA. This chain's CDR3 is CASSRSSGPTDTQYF. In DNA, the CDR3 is TGTGCCAGCAGCCGGAGTAGCGGTCCCACAGATACGCAGTATTTT.

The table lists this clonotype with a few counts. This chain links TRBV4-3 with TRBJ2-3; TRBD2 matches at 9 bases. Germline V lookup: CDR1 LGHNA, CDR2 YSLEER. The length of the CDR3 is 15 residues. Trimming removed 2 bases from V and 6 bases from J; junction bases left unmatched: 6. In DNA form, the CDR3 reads TGCGCCAGCAGCCAACTTAGCGGGAGCCCTGATACGCAGTATTTT. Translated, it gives CASSQLSGSPDTQYF.